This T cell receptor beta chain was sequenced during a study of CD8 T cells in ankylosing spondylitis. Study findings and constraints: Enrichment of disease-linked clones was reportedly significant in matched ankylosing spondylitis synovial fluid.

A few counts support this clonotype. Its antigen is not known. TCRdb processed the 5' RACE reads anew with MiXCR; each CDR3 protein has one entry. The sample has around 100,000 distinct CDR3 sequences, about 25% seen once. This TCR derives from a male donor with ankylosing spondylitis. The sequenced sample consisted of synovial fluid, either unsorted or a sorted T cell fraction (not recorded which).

Here the CDR3 reads CASRERFGFDEQFF. The DNA of the CDR3 is TGTGCCAGCAGGGAGAGGTTCGGCTTCGATGAGCAGTTCTTC. The V gene is TRBV27, the J gene TRBJ2-1; D is unclear. Germline assignment: CDR1 MNHEY and CDR2 SMNVEV (reference sequence). V was shortened by 6 bases and J by 8 bases, with 17 bases between the two germline ends. The CDR3 is 14 residues long.